This TCR beta chain was captured by sequencing in a study of CD8 T cells in ankylosing spondylitis. In its sample, this clonotype was seen a few times. Its matching antigen is unknown. Study-level findings and limits: Made up of several highly homologous variants, a TCR beta motif appeared characteristic of ankylosing spondylitis blood.

One entry per CDR3 protein results from TCRdb running MiXCR on the 5' RACE reads. The sample has around 890,000 distinct CDR3 sequences, about an eighth seen once; the top ten hold about 0.5%. The germline V and J ends were trimmed by 5 bases and 6 bases, with 20 bases remaining between them. The CDR3 loop spans 17 amino acids. The germline V gene encodes CDR1 SEHNR and CDR2 FQNEAQ (reference sequence). The sample was blood, either unsorted or a sorted T cell fraction (not recorded which). This chain uses TRBV7-9 with TRBJ1-6, with a weak D call TRBD1 (5 bases). The clonotype was recovered from a male donor with ankylosing spondylitis. This CDR3 is CASSLEEGPGSNSPLHF. In nucleotides, the CDR3 is TGTGCCAGCAGCCTAGAAGAGGGTCCAGGGAGTAATTCACCCCTCCACTTT.